The rows below give T cell receptor beta chains drawn from one sample of a study of cytomegalovirus exposure and HLA in healthy donors. Generated by immunoSEQ multiplex PCR, the TCRdb table keeps only in-frame clones and is missing some. The sample records fewer than 200,000 clones, 55% to 75% being singletons. Sequencing was performed on PBMCs. The receptors shown here come from a human donor in good health. CDR3s include the opening cysteine and the closing phenylalanine or tryptophan. D genes are given only for firm matches. A clone size is listed for some rows: how often the clone was seen (once, few, many), or a class if it is expanded.

j_call d_call v_call clone_size cdr3_aa cdr3_nt
TRBJ1-1 NA TRBV13 few CASSSGVDTEAFF TGTGCCAGCAGCTCCGGAGTAGACACTGAAGCTTTCTTT
TRBJ1-6 NA TRBV9 NA CASRETGTHNSPLHF TGTGCCAGCAGGGAGACCGGGACACATAATTCACCCCTCCACTTT
TRBJ1-1 NA TRBV10-3 NA CAITQTGATEAFF TGTGCCATCACCCAGACAGGAGCAACTGAAGCTTTCTTT
TRBJ1-5 NA TRBV6-5 NA CASSLQGNQPQHF TGTGCCAGCAGCCTCCAGGGGAATCAGCCCCAGCATTTT
TRBJ1-4 TRBD1 TRBV5-1 NA CASSETGGITNEKLFF TGCGCCAGCAGCGAGACAGGGGGCATAACTAATGAAAAACTGTTTTTT
TRBJ2-5 TRBD2 TRBV6-4 NA CARETSGGVFGETQYF TGTGCCAGGGAGACTAGCGGGGGGGTTTTTGGAGAGACCCAGTACTTC
TRBJ2-5 TRBD2 TRBV6-1 NA CASSAGTSGMITDF TGTGCCAGCAGTGCCGGGACTAGCGGGATGATTACGGACTTC
TRBJ1-1 TRBD1 TRBV5-1 NA CASSPDRGPGTEAFF TGCGCCAGCAGCCCGGACAGGGGGCCCGGGACTGAAGCTTTCTTT
TRBJ2-7 TRBD1 TRBV9 few CASSTGGQGYEQYF TGTGCCAGCAGCACGGGCGGACAGGGCTACGAGCAGTACTTC
TRBJ2-3 TRBD2 TRBV11-3 NA CASSTSGGYTDTQYF TGTGCCAGCAGCACTAGCGGGGGTTACACAGATACGCAGTATTTT
TRBJ2-7 NA TRBV2 once CASSGLYEQYF TGTGCCAGCAGTGGCCTATACGAGCAGTACTTC
TRBJ1-5 NA TRBV4-1 few CASSLQGGGVGDQPQHF TGCGCCAGCAGCCTCCAGGGAGGTGGGGTTGGGGATCAGCCCCAGCATTTT
TRBJ2-1 TRBD1 TRBV18 NA CASSPSGQGDNEQFF TGTGCCAGCTCACCATCCGGACAGGGGGACAATGAGCAGTTCTTC
TRBJ1-5 NA TRBV6-5 NA CASSYGPKQPQHF TGTGCCAGCAGTTACGGGCCCAAACAGCCCCAGCATTTT
TRBJ2-3 NA TRBV29-1 NA CSVEQGRGYTDTQYF TGCAGCGTTGAACAAGGACGGGGATACACAGATACGCAGTATTTT
TRBJ2-5 TRBD2 TRBV6-1 few CASSTGGAGQETQYF TGTGCCAGCAGTACTGGGGGAGCGGGGCAAGAGACCCAGTACTTC
TRBJ1-6 NA TRBV27 NA CASSSTQGTPLHF TGTGCCAGCAGTTCCACGCAGGGGACACCCCTCCACTTT
TRBJ1-1 NA TRBV19 NA CASSISAGVEAFF TGTGCCAGTAGTATATCTGCGGGGGTTGAAGCTTTCTTT
TRBJ2-7 NA TRBV4-3 NA CASSQDSVGGGAYEQYF TGCGCCAGCAGCCAAGATAGCGTAGGGGGTGGCGCCTACGAGCAGTACTTC
TRBJ1-5 TRBD1 TRBV6-1 NA CASSEATGRNQPQHF TGTGCCAGCAGTGAAGCGACAGGGCGCAACCAGCCCCAGCATTTT
TRBJ1-6 NA TRBV4-1 NA CASSQQRDSPLHF TGCGCCAGCAGCCAACAAAGAGATTCACCCCTCCACTTT
TRBJ1-1 TRBD1 TRBV5-1 NA CASSLAGTVNTEAFF TGCGCCAGCAGCTTGGCCGGGACAGTGAACACTGAAGCTTTCTTT
TRBJ1-1 NA TRBV29-1 NA CSGGGANTEAFF TGCAGCGGCGGGGGCGCGAACACTGAAGCTTTCTTT
TRBJ2-3 TRBD2 TRBV7-6 few CASSLAGLAGALISSTDTQYF TGTGCCAGCAGCTTAGCTGGACTAGCGGGGGCCCTCATCTCTAGCACAGATACGCAGTATTTT
TRBJ2-7 NA TRBV30 NA CAWTGTGVGAYEQYF TGTGCCTGGACCGGGACGGGAGTGGGAGCCTACGAGCAGTACTTC
TRBJ2-7 TRBD1 TRBV9 NA CASSARDRGLYEQYF TGTGCCAGCAGCGCTCGGGACAGGGGGCTTTACGAGCAGTACTTC
TRBJ1-1 NA TRBV7-8 NA CASSLGRNLNTEAFF TGTGCCAGCAGCTTAGGGAGGAATCTGAACACTGAAGCTTTCTTT
TRBJ1-2 NA TRBV27 NA CASSSLNYRVGNGYTF TGTGCCAGCAGTTCCCTCAATTACAGGGTCGGGAATGGCTACACCTTC
TRBJ1-1 NA TRBV27 NA CASSFGNMNTEAFF TGTGCCAGCAGTTTCGGTAATATGAACACTGAAGCTTTCTTT
TRBJ2-5 TRBD1 TRBV7-9 NA CASSAMTGQETQYF TGTGCCAGCAGCGCGATGACAGGGCAAGAGACCCAGTACTTC
TRBJ1-1 NA TRBV27 NA CASSLKGHTLWAEAFF TGTGCCAGCAGTTTAAAGGGACACACCCTCTGGGCTGAAGCTTTCTTT
TRBJ2-7 TRBD2 TRBV5-1 NA CASSLDDRGGGQQYF TGCGCCAGCAGCTTGGATGATCGGGGGGGAGGGCAGCAGTACTTC
TRBJ2-5 TRBD1 TRBV29-1 few CSSGGRGAQETQYF TGCAGCTCAGGGGGCAGGGGGGCCCAAGAGACCCAGTACTTC
TRBJ1-2 NA TRBV7-8 NA CASLPFSGTSDGYTF TGTGCCAGCCTACCTTTTTCCGGGACATCGGATGGCTACACCTTC
TRBJ2-2 NA TRBV11-3 NA CASSARWASGELFF TGTGCCAGCAGCGCCCGATGGGCCTCCGGGGAGCTGTTTTTT
TRBJ2-7 NA TRBV14 NA CASSHRVSSYEQYF TGTGCCAGCAGCCACAGGGTATCCTCCTACGAGCAGTACTTC
TRBJ2-1 NA TRBV20-1 NA CSGNGGNEQFF TGCAGTGGCAACGGGGGTAATGAGCAGTTCTTC
TRBJ1-2 TRBD1 TRBV7-6 NA CASSPTRDSNPNYGYTF TGTGCCAGCAGTCCAACCCGGGACAGTAATCCAAACTATGGCTACACCTTC
TRBJ1-6 TRBD1 TRBV27 NA CASSAGTGGVPLHF TGTGCCAGCAGTGCCGGGACAGGGGGTGTACCCCTCCACTTT
TRBJ2-5 TRBD2 TRBV18 once CASSPLAGGRQETQYF TGTGCCAGCTCACCTCTAGCGGGGGGGCGCCAAGAGACCCAGTACTTC
TRBJ1-2 NA TRBV7-9 NA CSSSTVNYGYTF TGTTCCAGCAGCACTGTTAACTATGGCTACACCTTC
TRBJ1-2 TRBD1 TRBV6-5 NA CASRRTGTGNYGYTF TGTGCCAGCAGGCGGACCGGGACAGGCAACTATGGCTACACCTTC
TRBJ2-7 NA TRBV29-1 few CSVARGLGYEQYF TGCAGCGTGGCCAGGGGTCTTGGCTACGAGCAGTACTTC
TRBJ1-1 NA TRBV10-3 NA CAISEVEGRNTEAFF TGTGCCATCAGTGAAGTGGAGGGCAGGAACACTGAAGCTTTCTTT
TRBJ1-5 TRBD1 TRBV27 NA CASSRQGFGNQPQHF TGTGCCAGCAGTCGACAGGGATTCGGCAATCAGCCCCAGCATTTT
TRBJ1-1 TRBD1 TRBV19 NA CASMGDREGTEAFF TGTGCCAGTATGGGGGACAGGGAGGGCACTGAAGCTTTCTTT
TRBJ2-2 TRBD1 TRBV5-1 NA CASSLDRGRGGELFF TGCGCCAGCAGCTTGGACAGGGGGCGAGGCGGGGAGCTGTTTTTT
TRBJ1-2 NA TRBV4-1 NA CASSRGWGGDGYTF TGCGCCAGCAGCCGGGGCTGGGGTGGGGATGGCTACACCTTC
TRBJ1-6 NA TRBV6-5 NA CASSYSGGLYNSPLHF TGTGCCAGCAGTTACTCCGGCGGTCTCTATAATTCACCCCTCCACTTT
TRBJ2-2 TRBD2 TRBV7-8 few CASSLRGGGLPNTGELFF TGTGCCAGCAGCTTAAGGGGCGGGGGGCTTCCAAACACCGGGGAGCTGTTTTTT